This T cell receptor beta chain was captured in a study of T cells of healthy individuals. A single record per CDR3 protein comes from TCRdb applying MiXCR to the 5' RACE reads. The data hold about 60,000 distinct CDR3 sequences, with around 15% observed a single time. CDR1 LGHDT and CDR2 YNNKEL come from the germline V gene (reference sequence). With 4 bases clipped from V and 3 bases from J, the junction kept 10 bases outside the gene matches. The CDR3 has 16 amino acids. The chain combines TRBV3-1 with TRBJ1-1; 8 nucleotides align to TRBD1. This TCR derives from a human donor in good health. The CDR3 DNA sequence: TGTGCCAGCAGCCGCTATCAGGGGGCGGAGGACACTGAAGCTTTCTTT. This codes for CASSRYQGAEDTEAFF.